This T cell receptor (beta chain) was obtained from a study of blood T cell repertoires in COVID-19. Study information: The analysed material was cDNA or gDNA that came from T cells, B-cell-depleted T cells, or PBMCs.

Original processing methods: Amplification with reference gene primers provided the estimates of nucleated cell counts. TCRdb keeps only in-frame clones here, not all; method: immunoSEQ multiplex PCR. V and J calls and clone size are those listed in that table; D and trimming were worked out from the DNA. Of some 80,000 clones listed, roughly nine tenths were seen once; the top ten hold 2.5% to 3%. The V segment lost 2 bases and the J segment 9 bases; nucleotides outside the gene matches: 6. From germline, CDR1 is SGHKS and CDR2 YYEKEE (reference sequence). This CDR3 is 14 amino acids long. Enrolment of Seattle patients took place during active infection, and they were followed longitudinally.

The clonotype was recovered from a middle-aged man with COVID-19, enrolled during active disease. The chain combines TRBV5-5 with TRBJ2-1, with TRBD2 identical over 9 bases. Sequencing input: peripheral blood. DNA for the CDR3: TGTGCCAGCAGCTTCAGGACTAGCGTCACTGAGCAGTTCTTC. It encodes CASSFRTSVTEQFF.